Below are 29 T cell receptor beta chains sequenced from a single sample in a study of T cell responses to AZD1222 COVID-19 vaccine. Clones were read by immunoSEQ multiplex PCR, and TCRdb kept only the in-frame ones, dropping some. The sample contains tens of thousands of clones, 90% of which appear only once. The specimen was peripheral blood, collected 28 days after the second AZD1222 dose. These receptors were taken from an adult who received the AZD1222 COVID-19 vaccine.

The rearrangement joins TRBV6-2 or TRBV6-3 to TRBJ2-5, with 9 bases matching TRBD1. J gave up 2 bases and V 5 bases, and 3 bases lay outside the gene matches. CDR3 length: 14 residues. Germline V gene data show CDR1 as MNHEY and CDR2 as SVGEGT. The CDR3: CASSLDRGQETQYF. The CDR3 DNA reads as TGTGCCAGCAGTCTAGACAGGGGGCAAGAGACCCAGTACTTC.

The chain is built from TRBV7-9 and TRBJ2-7; the match to TRBD1 covers 9 bases. The CDR3 contains 15 residues. CDR1 is SEHNR, CDR2 FQNEAQ, per germline (reference sequence). V shed 1 base, J shed 2 bases, and the junction held 3 bases outside the gene matches. In DNA form, the CDR3 reads TGTGCCAGCAGCTTAGAAACAGGGGGCGCCTACGAGCAGTACTTC. Amino acids: CASSLETGGAYEQYF.

V and J are TRBV29-1 and TRBJ2-2; D is unresolved. V lost 7 bases and J 6 bases, leaving 15 bases between the germline ends. The germline V gene has CDR1 SQVTM and CDR2 ANQGSEA. This CDR3 is 13 amino acids long. The CDR3 loop is CSGTSGGAGELFF. DNA of the CDR3: TGCAGCGGAACGAGTGGTGGGGCCGGGGAGCTGTTTTTT.

This chain links TRBV7-2 with TRBJ2-1; TRBD2 is a possible D gene (6 bases). The V and J ends lost 1 base and 9 bases respectively, with 22 bases between them. Germline assignment: CDR1 SGHTA and CDR2 FQGNSA. This CDR3 has 17 residues. CDR3 in amino acids: CASSLEVSGSKAFEQFF. CDR3 DNA: TGTGCCAGCAGCTTAGAGGTTTCCGGGAGTAAGGCCTTTGAGCAGTTCTTC. Supplemented by reference TRBV7-2 and TRBJ2-1, the full variable domain reads GAGVSQSPSNKVTEKGKDVELRCDPISGHTALYWYRQSLGQGLEFLIYFQGNSAPDKSGLPSDRFSAERTGGSVSTLTIQRTQQEDSAVYLCASSLEVSGSKAFEQFFGPGTRLTVL.

This clone was detected once. The rearrangement uses TRBV10-3 and TRBJ2-3, with a tentative D call TRBD1 (6 bases). Germline lookup yields CDR1 ENHRY and CDR2 SYGVKD. The ends were cut back, 2 bases at V and 0 bases at J, with 12 bases in the middle. The CDR3 length is 16 residues. The chain's CDR3 is CAISEAGTTSTDTQYF. DNA of the CDR3: TGTGCCATCAGTGAGGCCGGGACAACTAGCACAGATACGCAGTATTTT.

This clone was recorded only once. This chain uses TRBV19 with TRBJ2-7, with 7 positions matching TRBD1. The germline gives CDR1 LNHDA, CDR2 SQIVND (reference sequence). The CDR3 is 13 residues long. The V gene end was trimmed by 4 bases and the J gene end by 3 bases; junction bases not matched to a gene: 3. CDR3 coding DNA: TGTGCCAGTAGTACGACAGGGTACTACGAGCAGTACTTC. It codes for CASSTTGYYEQYF.

The sample holds one count of this clone. The chain carries TRBV5-8 and TRBJ1-5, with D hard to call. CDR1 SGHTS and CDR2 YDEGEE come from the germline V gene. The CDR3 covers 17 residues. V was pared by 7 bases and J by 0 bases, with 20 bases between. Written as DNA, the CDR3 is TGTGCCAGCGCAAGATTAGTCGGGGTCACTAGCAATCAGCCCCAGCATTTT. Translated, it gives CASARLVGVTSNQPQHF.

J is TRBJ1-5 and V is TRBV4-2; 7 bases are a match to TRBD1. The ends lost 2 bases at V and 5 bases at J; junction bases unmatched: 9. This CDR3 has 16 residues. CDR1 and CDR2 from the germline V gene are LGHNA and YNFKEQ. The CDR3 spells CASSQSDRSGDQPQHF. In DNA form, the CDR3 reads TGTGCCAGCAGCCAATCGGACAGGTCTGGGGATCAGCCCCAGCATTTT.

The V call is TRBV7-9, the J call TRBJ1-2; TRBD1 is a possible D gene (6 bases). Trimming took 5 bases from V and 7 from J, leaving 17 bases between them. Per the germline V gene, CDR1 is SEHNR and CDR2 is FQNEAQ (reference sequence). The CDR3 totals 14 residues. This chain's CDR3 is CASSPTTGAGGYTF. Written as DNA, the CDR3 is TGTGCCAGCAGCCCGACGACAGGAGCAGGTGGCTACACCTTC.

The V call is TRBV4-3, the J call TRBJ1-2, with D possibly being TRBD1 (5 bases). V lost 3 bases, J lost 0 bases, and 14 bases lay in between. CDR3 length: 16 residues. CDR1 is LGHNA and CDR2 is YSLEER in the germline V gene. CDR3: CASSHPGTGANYGYTF. The CDR3 DNA reads TGCGCCAGCAGCCATCCGGGGACCGGAGCTAACTATGGCTACACCTTC.

The chain couples TRBV7-8 to TRBJ1-2; D possibly corresponds to TRBD1 (5 bases). CDR1 is SGHVS, CDR2 FQNEAQ, per germline. The CDR3 loop spans 13 amino acids. V gave up 5 bases and J gave up 4 bases, with 11 bases separating them. This CDR3 reads CASSLAGIYGYTF. The CDR3 nucleotides read TGTGCCAGCAGCCTGGCAGGGATCTATGGCTACACCTTC.

V and J are TRBV5-5 and TRBJ1-6; D ambiguous. Germline V gene lookup returns CDR1 SGHKS and CDR2 YYEKEE (reference sequence). Trimming removed 3 bases at V and 0 bases at J, with 7 bases between. The CDR3 consists of 15 residues. CDR3 coding DNA: TGTGCCAGCAGCTCCCTCGGCTCCTATAATTCACCCCTCCACTTT. Amino acids: CASSSLGSYNSPLHF.

The chain couples TRBV25-1 to TRBJ1-1, with D uncertain. Germline CDR1 is MGHDK and CDR2 is SYGVNS. The length of the CDR3 is 14 residues. V was shortened by 4 bases and J by 0 bases, with 9 bases between the two germline ends. The CDR3 DNA is TGTGCCAGCAGTGGGTCCAGCATGAACACTGAAGCTTTCTTT. Encoded protein: CASSGSSMNTEAFF.

The genes are TRBV5-8 and TRBJ1-5; perhaps TRBD1 as D (6 bases). The CDR3 is 15 amino acids. The V and J ends lost 1 base and 0 bases respectively, with 8 bases between them. The germline gives CDR1 SGHTS, CDR2 YDEGEE. CDR3 DNA sequence: TGTGCCAGCAGCTTGAGGGGGAATAGCAATCAGCCCCAGCATTTT. Translated: CASSLRGNSNQPQHF.

V gene TRBV5-1 combines with J gene TRBJ1-1; D is unresolved. There are 15 residues in the CDR3. Trimming removed 0 bases at V and 1 base at J, with 10 bases between. Germline CDR1 and CDR2: SGHRS and YFSETQ. The CDR3 DNA sequence: TGCGCCAGCAGCTTGGACCAGTCTTCGAACACTGAAGCTTTCTTT. Protein sequence: CASSLDQSSNTEAFF.

The J gene is TRBJ2-5, the V gene TRBV2; 13 nucleotides line up with TRBD2. CDR1 is SNHLY and CDR2 is FYNNEI in the germline V gene. The J segment lost 5 bases and the V segment lost 5 bases, leaving 11 bases of the junction unmatched. The CDR3 has 17 residues. The CDR3 is CASSPGLAGVGRETQYF. In DNA, the CDR3 is TGTGCCAGCAGTCCTGGACTAGCGGGGGTCGGGAGGGAGACCCAGTACTTC.

The V gene is TRBV7-9, the J gene TRBJ2-7, with 11 bases aligning to TRBD2. V was clipped by 8 bases and J by 3 bases; unmatched bases: 9. The CDR3 length is 15 residues. The germline V gene encodes CDR1 SEHNR and CDR2 FQNEAQ (reference sequence). The CDR3 sequence: CASFGTSGSFYEQYF. The CDR3 DNA reads TGTGCCAGCTTTGGGACTAGCGGATCCTTCTACGAGCAGTACTTC.

The J gene is TRBJ2-6, the V gene TRBV7-2; 7 bases are shared with TRBD1. The CDR3 is 17 amino acids. Germline V gene sequence: CDR1 SGHTA, CDR2 FQGNSA. With V trimmed by 1 base and J by 12 bases, 15 bases remained unmatched. CDR3 sequence (DNA): TGTGCCAGCAGCTTAGGGGGGACAGCCTCTCCGCTCAGCGTCCTGACTTTC. Amino acid sequence: CASSLGGTASPLSVLTF.

V is TRBV6-5 and J is TRBJ1-1; D uncertain. V lost 6 bases to trimming and J lost 1 base, with 9 bases between them. CDR1 is MNHEY, CDR2 SVGAGI, per germline. This CDR3 has 13 residues. The CDR3 DNA follows: TGTGCCAGCAGACCGGACTGGAACACTGAAGCTTTCTTT. This sequence encodes CASRPDWNTEAFF.

V gene TRBV12-3 or TRBV12-4 combines with J gene TRBJ2-7; D unclear. CDR3 size: 12 residues. The V gene lost 0 bases and the J gene lost 2 bases, with 2 bases spanning the gap. CDR3: CASSLAPYEQYF. The CDR3 DNA reads TGTGCCAGCAGTTTAGCCCCCTACGAGCAGTACTTC.

CDR3 nucleotides: TGCGCCAGCAGCTGGCTACTAGCGGGGGGGCCCCAGACCCAGTACTTC. It encodes CASSWLLAGGPQTQYF. The chain recombines TRBV5-1 with TRBJ2-5; 13 bases match TRBD2. V shed 3 bases, J shed 6 bases, and the junction held 8 bases outside the gene matches. The V gene's germline CDR1 is SGHRS and CDR2 YFSETQ. The CDR3 is made up of 16 amino acids.

J is TRBJ2-7 and V is TRBV2; D is unclear. The ends were cut back, 3 bases at V and 3 bases at J, with 3 bases in the middle. Per the germline V gene, CDR1 is SNHLY and CDR2 is FYNNEI. CDR3 length: 11 residues. The CDR3 bases are TGTGCCAGCAGTGAGAACTACGAGCAGTACTTC. Translation gives CASSENYEQYF. Drawing the rest from reference TRBV2 and TRBJ2-7, the complete variable domain is EPEVTQTPSHQVTQMGQEVILRCVPISNHLYFYWYRQILGQKVEFLVSFYNNEISEKSEIFDDQFSVERPDGSNFTLKIRSTKLEDSAMYFCASSENYEQYFGPGTRLTVT.

J is TRBJ2-7 and V is TRBV19; 8 bases are a match to TRBD2. Per germline, CDR1 LNHDA and CDR2 SQIVND (reference sequence). The CDR3 is 14 amino acids. Trimming at V came to 5 bases and at J to 5 bases, leaving 8 bases not matched to a gene. The CDR3 DNA reads as TGTGCCAGTAGTCTTGGGACTAGTGTGGACGAGCAGTACTTC. It is translated as CASSLGTSVDEQYF.

The rearrangement links TRBV6-5 to TRBJ1-1, with 7 bases fitting TRBD1. CDR3 length: 13 amino acids. CDR1 and CDR2 from the germline V gene are MNHEY and SVGAGI. J gave up 7 bases and V 3 bases, and 5 bases lay outside the gene matches. The CDR3 DNA is TGTGCCAGCAGTTATGACAGGGACAGTGAAGCTTTCTTT. It codes for CASSYDRDSEAFF.

The V call is TRBV4-3, the J call TRBJ2-3, with a weak D call TRBD2 (5 bases). Trimming removed 4 bases at V and 4 bases at J, with 12 bases between. This CDR3 spans 14 amino acids. CDR1 and CDR2 (germline): LGHNA, YSLEER. The DNA for the CDR3 is TGCGCCAGCAGCCTGGACTCAGCCGCAGATACGCAGTATTTT. Protein product: CASSLDSAADTQYF.

The chain recombines TRBV5-4 with TRBJ2-7; 7 bases align to TRBD1. The CDR3 consists of 13 residues. The germline gives CDR1 SGHNT, CDR2 YYREEE (reference sequence). V lost 4 bases and J lost 4; bases outside the gene matches: 5. CDR3 residues: CASSHDREYEQYF. DNA for the CDR3: TGTGCCAGCAGCCACGACAGGGAATACGAGCAGTACTTC.

The chain couples TRBV5-1 to TRBJ2-5; 8 bases are a match to TRBD1. Germline CDR1 and CDR2: SGHRS and YFSETQ. This CDR3 region has 15 residues. V trimming: 4 bases; J trimming: 5 bases; junction bases outside the gene matches: 10. CDR3 protein: CASSPPGQEGETQYF. Written as DNA, the CDR3 is TGCGCCAGCAGCCCACCGGGACAGGAGGGCGAGACCCAGTACTTC.

This clone has just one count. The rearrangement joins TRBV6-1 to TRBJ1-2; weak D call: TRBD1 (6 bases). CDR1 and CDR2 from the germline V gene are MNHNS and SASEGT. V was pared by 3 bases and J by 3 bases, with 8 bases between. The CDR3 runs 13 residues. This CDR3 is CASSERQDYGYTF. The CDR3 coding sequence is TGTGCCAGCAGTGAGAGACAGGACTATGGCTACACCTTC.

This chain joins TRBV7-9 and TRBJ1-5; no reliable D call. This CDR3 is built from 13 residues. Germline V gives CDR1 SEHNR, CDR2 FQNEAQ (reference sequence). Trimming shortened V by 1 base and J by 7 bases, and 8 bases separated the two germline ends. The CDR3 spells CASSLGAVQPQHF. CDR3 DNA sequence: TGTGCCAGCAGCTTAGGGGCAGTCCAGCCCCAGCATTTT. Combining the CDR3 with reference TRBV7-9 and TRBJ1-5 gives the whole variable domain DTGVSQNPRHKITKRGQNVTFRCDPISEHNRLYWYRQTLGQGPEFLTYFQNEAQLEKSRLLSDRFSAERPKGSFSTLEIQRTEQGDSAMYLCASSLGAVQPQHFGDGTRLSIL.